This passage covers 31 T cell receptor beta chains from one sample sequenced in a study of blood T cells in healthy people across ages. Through a sample-barcoded 5' primer and a J-beta primer mix, a second PCR was run for roughly 6 to 11 cycles. TCRdb recomputed calls from the 5' RACE reads with MiXCR, one row per CDR3 protein. The data contain 1.5 million to 2 million distinct CDR3 sequences, around 50% of them singletons. Sequencing was performed on blood. Receptor source: a woman aged 40 to 55 in good health.

The V call is TRBV20-1, the J call TRBJ2-5; TRBD1 aligns across 8 bases. V dropped 6 bases and J dropped 12; count of bases not matched to a gene: 15. The CDR3 sequence is 13 residues long. Germline CDR1 reads DFQATT; CDR2 reads SNEGSKA (reference sequence). For the CDR3, the DNA is TGCAGTGCCGCGCGTAAGGGACAGGACGACGAGTACTTC. It encodes CSAARKGQDDEYF.

This rearrangement joins TRBV7-3 to TRBJ2-1; TRBD1 is a possible D gene (6 bases). The CDR3 runs 15 residues. V lost 2 bases and J lost 7, with 15 bases in between. CDR1 and CDR2 (germline): SGHTA, FQGTGA. The CDR3 here is CASSLWDTPENEQFF. In DNA, the CDR3 is TGTGCCAGCAGCTTATGGGACACACCTGAAAATGAGCAGTTCTTC.

This clonotype was seen a single time. The chain uses TRBV7-2 and TRBJ1-2; D is undetermined. CDR1 and CDR2 (germline): SGHTA, FQGNSA. CDR3 size: 17 residues. Deletions cut 5 bases from V and 7 bases from J, with 26 bases between. CDR3 protein: CASSQSLTAAKLCGYTF. CDR3 DNA sequence: TGTGCCAGCAGCCAGTCTTTAACAGCGGCTAAGCTATGTGGCTACACCTTC.

The chain combines TRBV27 with TRBJ2-7; D is unclear. The germline V and J ends were trimmed by 0 bases and 5 bases, with 11 bases remaining between them. Germline V lookup: CDR1 MNHEY, CDR2 SMNVEV (reference sequence). The CDR3 is made up of 14 amino acids. The CDR3 DNA sequence: TGTGCCAGCAGTTTATCGTGGGGATCCCACGAGCAGTACTTC. Its translation is CASSLSWGSHEQYF.

This clonotype was seen once. The chain recombines TRBV28 with TRBJ1-5; D unresolved. The CDR3 sequence is 17 residues long. From germline, CDR1 is MDHEN and CDR2 SYDVKM. Trimming cost V 6 bases and J 0 bases, with 18 bases left between them. The chain's CDR3 is CASRESRTSLSNQPQHF. The DNA for the CDR3 is TGTGCCAGCAGGGAAAGCAGGACTTCACTTAGCAATCAGCCCCAGCATTTT.

J is TRBJ2-4 and V is TRBV28; no firm D call. V lost 4 bases and J lost 0, with 13 bases in between. Germline V gene sequence: CDR1 MDHEN, CDR2 SYDVKM. The CDR3 loop spans 16 amino acids. The CDR3 sequence: CASSSPGTLAKNIQYF. The CDR3 bases are TGTGCCAGCAGTTCTCCGGGCACCCTAGCCAAAAACATTCAGTACTTC.

The rearrangement links TRBV7-9 to TRBJ1-5; 9 bases are a match to TRBD1. J lost 6 bases, V lost 5 bases, and 8 bases had no gene match. This CDR3 comprises 15 residues. Germline assignment: CDR1 SEHNR and CDR2 FQNEAQ (reference sequence). The CDR3 DNA reads as TGTGCCAGCAGCCCCGGACAGGGGTGGGGTCAGCCCCAGCATTTT. It translates to CASSPGQGWGQPQHF.

This clonotype was recorded a few times. The J gene is TRBJ2-1, the V gene TRBV20-1, with 10 nucleotides matching TRBD2. CDR3 length: 16 amino acids. Trimming took 4 bases from V and 5 from J; bases not matched to a gene: 11. CDR1 is DFQATT, CDR2 SNEGSKA, per germline (reference sequence). CDR3 sequence (DNA): TGCAGTGCTAAGATACCTGGACTAGCGGATAACAATGAGCAGTTCTTC. It codes for CSAKIPGLADNNEQFF.

V gene TRBV6-5 combines with J gene TRBJ2-6; D is ambiguous. Trimming removed 3 bases at V and 0 bases at J, with 6 bases between. CDR3 length: 15 amino acids. CDR1 and CDR2 (germline): MNHEY, SVGAGI. CDR3: CASSYWASGANVLTF. CDR3 DNA: TGTGCCAGCAGTTATTGGGCCTCTGGGGCCAACGTCCTGACTTTC.

Concerning this clonotype: A junction boundary mismatches the germline segment, possibly from a read error. The V call is TRBV6-1, the J call TRBJ2-1, with 10 bases fitting TRBD1. The CDR3 extends over 14 amino acids. Germline CDR1 MNHNS, CDR2 SASEGT. The CDR3 region is CVSSRTGGLNEQFF. In nucleotides, the CDR3 is TGTGTCAGCAGTAGGACAGGGGGTTTAAATGAGCAGTTCTTC.

The CDR3 nucleotides are TGTGCCAGCAGTTCGACAGTAGACTACGAGCAGTACTTC. It codes for CASSSTVDYEQYF. V usage is TRBV28 and J usage is TRBJ2-5, with a weak D call TRBD1 (5 bases). The last part of the DNA fits TRBJ2-7 better; the J call may be wrong. CDR3 length: 13 residues. The germline V gene encodes CDR1 MDHEN and CDR2 SYDVKM.

There are a few counts of this clonotype. The J gene is TRBJ2-1, the V gene TRBV11-2, with 8 nucleotides matching TRBD1. Looked up from germline, CDR1 is SGHAT and CDR2 is FQNNGV. V lost 4 bases and J lost 7; bases outside the gene matches: 6. This CDR3 has 14 residues. The CDR3 loop reads CASSSRTGRNEQFF. DNA for the CDR3: TGTGCCAGCAGCTCCAGGACAGGGAGGAATGAGCAGTTCTTC.

The CDR3 bases are TGTGCCAGCAGTGAGGATCGAAGCCAGGGAGATGGCTACACCTTC. Protein: CASSEDRSQGDGYTF. The rearrangement joins TRBV25-1 to TRBJ1-2; the D gene is possibly TRBD1 (5 bases). Trimming left V 3 bases short and J 6 bases short, with 17 bases between. There are 15 residues in the CDR3. CDR1 is MGHDK and CDR2 is SYGVNS in the germline V gene.

The V call is TRBV28, the J call TRBJ1-2; 7 bases are a match to TRBD1. J lost 5 bases, V lost 6 bases, and 12 bases had no gene match. Germline CDR1 is MDHEN and CDR2 is SYDVKM. The CDR3 covers 15 residues. The CDR3 region is CASSERQGGAYGYTF. The CDR3 DNA reads TGTGCCAGCAGCGAGAGACAGGGAGGGGCGTATGGCTACACCTTC.

This clonotype was detected only once. The chain couples TRBV3-1 to TRBJ2-1; D uncertain. Germline-derived CDR1 and CDR2 are LGHDT and YNNKEL (reference sequence). This CDR3 region has 13 residues. With 4 bases removed from V and 6 bases from J, the gap between germline ends came to 10 bases. The CDR3 coding sequence is TGTGCCAGCAGCCCTAAAGGGTCCAATGAGCAGTTCTTC. It is translated as CASSPKGSNEQFF.

The chain is built from TRBV6-2 or TRBV6-3 and TRBJ2-7, with TRBD2 matching over 10 bases. This CDR3 has 16 amino acids. V dropped 5 bases and J dropped 3; count of bases not matched to a gene: 10. Germline V lookup: CDR1 MNHEY, CDR2 SVGEGT. This CDR3 reads CASSPVTSGPRYEQYF. The CDR3 DNA follows: TGTGCCAGCAGTCCAGTGACTAGCGGGCCTCGCTACGAGCAGTACTTC.

This chain links TRBV5-1 with TRBJ2-7; D ambiguous. Trimming took off 4 bases at V and 0 bases at J, with 11 bases between the two ends. Germline CDR1 SGHRS, CDR2 YFSETQ. The CDR3 runs 14 residues. For the CDR3, the DNA is TGCGCCAGCAGCGTTGAACCTTTCTCCTACGAGCAGTACTTC. It specifies CASSVEPFSYEQYF.

This CDR3 is CSVGSGSYGYTF. DNA for the CDR3: TGCAGCGTTGGGTCGGGGTCCTATGGCTACACCTTC. The chain uses TRBV29-1 and TRBJ1-2; D uncertain. The CDR3 spans 12 residues. Per germline, CDR1 SQVTM and CDR2 ANQGSEA. V was pared by 4 bases and J by 4 bases, with 10 bases between. Complete variable domain (other parts from reference TRBV29-1 and TRBJ1-2): SAVISQKPSRDICQRGTSLTIQCQVDSQVTMMFWYRQQPGQSLTLIATANQGSEATYESGFVIDKFPISRPNLTFSTLTVSNMSPEDSSIYLCSVGSGSYGYTFGSGTRLTVV.

The chain is built from TRBV6-1 and TRBJ2-3; D possibly uses TRBD1 or TRBD2 (7 bases each). CDR1 is MNHNS and CDR2 is SASEGT in the germline V gene. The CDR3 runs to 16 residues. Trimming took 0 bases from V and 3 from J, leaving 13 bases between them. In DNA form, the CDR3 reads TGTGCCAGCAGTGAAGCCAGGGGGGGAGGGACAGATACGCAGTATTTT. Its protein product is CASSEARGGGTDTQYF.

This clonotype came up a few times. The chain links TRBV28 to TRBJ2-1; perhaps TRBD2 as D (5 bases). Per the germline V gene, CDR1 is MDHEN and CDR2 is SYDVKM. CDR3 length: 16 amino acids. V lost 5 bases, J lost 2 bases, and 16 bases lay in between. In nucleotides, the CDR3 is TGTGCCAGCAGTCCCCCCCTCGGGAACGCCTACAATGAGCAGTTCTTC. Encoded protein: CASSPPLGNAYNEQFF.

This clonotype was counted a few times. The J gene is TRBJ2-5, the V gene TRBV7-2; D possibly matches TRBD1 or TRBD2 (5 bases each). Trimming pared 7 bases from V and 4 bases from J, leaving 19 bases between. The CDR3 length is 15 residues. In germline, CDR1 is SGHTA, CDR2 FQGNSA. CDR3 coding DNA: TGTGCCAGCAACGTGTATGGGGGAGATATAGAGACCCAGTACTTC. This sequence encodes CASNVYGGDIETQYF.

The chain uses TRBV7-9 and TRBJ1-1, with a tentative D call TRBD1 (6 bases). The CDR3 is 14 amino acids. Trimming stripped 2 bases from V and 4 bases from J, with 11 bases between. CDR1 SEHNR and CDR2 FQNEAQ come from the germline V gene (reference sequence). DNA of the CDR3: TGTGCCAGCAGCTTAAACACAGGGCTCACTGAAGCTTTCTTT. Translating it yields CASSLNTGLTEAFF.

V and J are TRBV24-1 and TRBJ1-1; TRBD1 is a possible D gene (5 bases). CDR1 and CDR2 (germline): KGHDR, SFDVKD. This CDR3 has 13 amino acids. Trimming shortened V by 4 bases and J by 5 bases, and 10 bases separated the two germline ends. The CDR3 DNA follows: TGTGCCACCAGTGACCCAGGGAGGACTGAAGCTTTCTTT. It translates to CATSDPGRTEAFF.

The V call is TRBV14, the J call TRBJ1-4; D is unclear. Germline CDR1 reads SGHDN; CDR2 reads FVKESK. CDR3 length: 18 residues. The V end was cut by 4 bases, the J end by 5 bases, with 23 bases between. DNA for the CDR3: TGTGCCAGCAGCCCCTACACCGGGCCCCCGGCGGGGAATGAAAAACTGTTTTTT. Encoded protein: CASSPYTGPPAGNEKLFF.

This chain joins TRBV12-3 or TRBV12-4 and TRBJ2-1, with TRBD1 as a possible D gene (6 bases). This CDR3 contains 13 residues. V was clipped by 6 bases and J by 8 bases, with 14 bases between them. CDR3 protein: CASREGERDEQFF. CDR3 DNA: TGTGCCAGCAGAGAGGGGGAGAGAGATGAGCAGTTCTTC.

The V call is TRBV9, the J call TRBJ2-5; 11 positions agree with TRBD2. Trimming at V came to 0 bases and at J to 1 base, leaving 2 bases not matched to a gene. The CDR3 contains 16 residues. Germline CDR1 reads SGDLS; CDR2 reads YYNGEE. The CDR3 coding sequence is TGTGCCAGCAGCGTAGTTAGCGGGGGGGCCCAAGAGACCCAGTACTTC. Translated, it gives CASSVVSGGAQETQYF.

This clonotype was detected a few times. V and J are TRBV20-1 and TRBJ2-5; no clear D. The J call may not be correct, given that the DNA end is closer to TRBJ2-7. The CDR3 runs 13 residues. Germline assignment: CDR1 DFQATT and CDR2 SNEGSKA (reference sequence). The chain's CDR3 is CSARSRGSHEQYF. Written as DNA, the CDR3 is TGCAGTGCTAGGTCTAGAGGATCCCACGAGCAGTACTTC.

The chain uses TRBV24-1 and TRBJ2-1; D is unclear. Trimming shortened V by 5 bases and J by 9 bases, and 10 bases separated the two germline ends. Germline-derived CDR1 and CDR2 are KGHDR and SFDVKD. This CDR3 is 12 amino acids long. The CDR3 DNA reads TGTGCCACCAGTGTTCGGCAGGCTGAGCAGTTCTTC. Its translation is CATSVRQAEQFF.

Points on this clonotype: At one boundary the junction diverges from the germline segment, which might be a read error. The chain carries TRBV7-2 and TRBJ2-5; D unclear. The CDR3 runs 14 residues. The germline gives CDR1 SGHTA, CDR2 FQGNSA. CDR3 nucleotide sequence: TGTGCCAGCAGCTTAGTTTTCGGGCAAGAGGCCCAGTACTTC. Its translation: CASSLVFGQEAQYF.

The genes are TRBV4-1 and TRBJ2-3; 7 bases align to TRBD1. Germline V gene data show CDR1 as MGHRA and CDR2 as YSYEKL. The CDR3 spans 16 residues. The V gene end was trimmed by 5 bases and the J gene end by 0 bases; junction bases not matched to a gene: 8. The CDR3 coding sequence is TGCGCCAGCAGCGTAACGACAGGGTCTAGCACAGATACGCAGTATTTT. Translating it yields CASSVTTGSSTDTQYF.

The rearrangement joins TRBV3-1 to TRBJ1-1; 8 bases are shared with TRBD1. Germline CDR1 and CDR2: LGHDT and YNNKEL (reference sequence). CDR3 length: 14 amino acids. The J segment lost 4 bases and the V segment lost 5 bases, leaving 6 bases of the junction unmatched. The CDR3 DNA reads TGTGCCAGCAGCTACGGACAGGGATTCACTGAAGCTTTCTTT. This gives the protein CASSYGQGFTEAFF.